One sample yielded the 13 T cell receptor beta chains listed below, sequenced in a study of beta chain features in type 1 diabetes. Every isolated RNA sample was fully reverse transcribed, so sequencing captured expressed TCRB transcripts. Sequenced by immunoSEQ multiplex PCR; TCRdb stores in-frame clones only, minus some. Altogether 400,000 or so clones are present, around an eighth being singletons, with the ten largest covering 0.0095% to 0.013%. No antigen has been assigned to these receptors. Study outcomes and limitations: Type 1 diabetes patients had TCRB CDR3s that were shorter (moderately but significantly so) in all four CD4+ subsets.

Source material: naive CD4+ T cells from blood. These receptors came from a woman aged 18-29 years with type 1 diabetes.

This clone was seen more than once but under ten times. This rearrangement joins TRBV2 to TRBJ2-7; weak D call: TRBD1 (6 bases). Germline V lookup: CDR1 SNHLY, CDR2 FYNNEI. With 4 bases removed from V and 7 bases from J, the gap between germline ends came to 14 bases. CDR3 size: 13 residues. The DNA for the CDR3 is TGTGCCAGCAGTGTTACAGGGTTTCGGGAGCAGTACTTC. This translates into CASSVTGFREQYF.

This clone was seen a few times. V gene TRBV30 combines with J gene TRBJ1-1; tentatively, D is TRBD1 (5 bases). This CDR3 has 13 amino acids. V gave up 3 bases and J gave up 5 bases, with 13 bases separating them. The germline gives CDR1 GTSNPN, CDR2 SVGIG (reference sequence). CDR3 loop: CAWRAWGVTEAFF. In DNA, the CDR3 is TGTGCCTGGAGGGCGTGGGGGGTAACTGAAGCTTTCTTT.

In its sample, this clone was seen a few times. This sequence joins TRBV29-1 and TRBJ1-2, with TRBD1 matching over 8 bases. The germline gives CDR1 SQVTM, CDR2 ANQGSEA. The V and J ends lost 3 bases and 7 bases, in that order; junction bases with no gene match: 7. There are 13 residues in the CDR3. CDR3 DNA sequence: TGCAGCGTTGACCAAGGACAGGGTGTTGGCTACACCTTC. Translation: CSVDQGQGVGYTF.

The sample holds a few counts of this clone. The chain carries TRBV18 and TRBJ2-5; TRBD1 might be the D (5 bases). Germline CDR1 is KGHSH and CDR2 is LQKENI. V lost 0 bases and J 5 bases, leaving 10 bases between the germline ends. CDR3 length: 14 amino acids. The CDR3 loop reads CASSPPSGWETQYF. CDR3 nucleotides: TGTGCCAGCTCACCACCGTCAGGGTGGGAGACCCAGTACTTC.

This clone was seen a few times. V usage is TRBV19 and J usage is TRBJ2-1, with 8 nucleotides matching TRBD2. The J segment lost 2 bases and the V segment lost 0 bases, leaving 3 bases of the junction unmatched. The germline CDR1 and CDR2 sequences are LNHDA and SQIVND (reference sequence). The CDR3 totals 16 residues. CDR3 coding DNA: TGTGCCAGTAGTATAGACAGCGGGGGCCCCTACAATGAGCAGTTCTTC. Its protein is CASSIDSGGPYNEQFF.

The table lists this clone with a few counts. The rearrangement links TRBV6-5 to TRBJ2-7; tentatively, D is TRBD1 (5 bases). Per germline, CDR1 MNHEY and CDR2 SVGAGI. V shed 0 bases and J shed 6 bases, with 15 bases lying between them. The CDR3 extends over 15 amino acids. The CDR3 DNA is TGTGCCAGCAGTTACTCGAGCAGGGTGAAAGGCGAGCAGTACTTC. The encoded protein is CASSYSSRVKGEQYF.

The J gene is TRBJ2-5, the V gene TRBV21-1; TRBD2, the table's D call, was not compared with the DNA. TRBV21-1 is shown as a pseudogene. The CDR3 sequence is 14 residues long. In DNA, the CDR3 is TGTGCCAGCTCGGGCAACTCCGGGGGAGAGACCCAGTACTTC. Encoded protein: CASSGNSGGETQYF.

The V call is TRBV19, the J call TRBJ2-3; 11 nucleotides match TRBD1. Per germline, CDR1 LNHDA and CDR2 SQIVND (reference sequence). The CDR3 is made up of 14 amino acids. After removal of 4 bases from V and 4 bases from J, the junction contained 1 base not matched to a gene. Here the CDR3 DNA reads TGTGCCAGTAGTACGGGACAGGGGGCAGATACGCAGTATTTT. Translated: CASSTGQGADTQYF.

This sequence joins TRBV7-6 and TRBJ2-1; 7 nucleotides line up with TRBD2. The CDR3 loop spans 14 amino acids. The germline CDR1 and CDR2 sequences are SGHVS and FNYEAQ. V lost 5 bases, J lost 2 bases, and 3 bases stayed unmatched. This CDR3 is CASSSRGAYNEQFF. CDR3 sequence (DNA): TGTGCCAGCAGCAGCCGGGGGGCCTACAATGAGCAGTTCTTC.

This clone was detected only a few times. This chain joins TRBV7-9 and TRBJ2-3; 7 bases align to TRBD1. The CDR3 has 13 residues. Germline trimming cut 7 bases from V and 4 bases from J; bases unmatched to any gene: 5. Per the germline V gene, CDR1 is SEHNR and CDR2 is FQNEAQ (reference sequence). The DNA for the CDR3 is TGTGCCAGCACCCGGCAGGGGGCAGATACGCAGTATTTT. Residues: CASTRQGADTQYF.

This chain links TRBV4-3 with TRBJ1-1; tentatively, D is TRBD1 (6 bases). Germline-derived CDR1 and CDR2 are LGHNA and YSLEER. V dropped 3 bases and J dropped 7 bases, with 18 bases sitting between them. The CDR3 is 15 residues long. The CDR3 protein is CASSQGDRLGVEAFF. CDR3 bases: TGCGCCAGCAGCCAGGGTGACAGGCTCGGGGTTGAAGCTTTCTTT.

The J gene is TRBJ1-1, the V gene TRBV11-3; weak D call: TRBD1 (6 bases). The CDR3 length is 18 residues. In germline, CDR1 is SGHNT, CDR2 YENEEA. Trimming removed 1 base at V and 0 bases at J, with 18 bases between. The CDR3 DNA is TGTGCCAGCAGCTTAGGGGGGCGGCGGTTGAAATTGAACACTGAAGCTTTCTTT. Translating it yields CASSLGGRRLKLNTEAFF.

This clone was seen more than once but under ten times. This rearrangement joins TRBV28 to TRBJ1-5; D remains ambiguous. The CDR3 is 13 amino acids. V lost 5 bases to trimming and J lost 5 bases, with 10 bases between them. The germline V gene encodes CDR1 MDHEN and CDR2 SYDVKM. The CDR3: CASSPPNYQPQHF. The CDR3 DNA reads TGTGCCAGCAGTCCCCCCAATTATCAGCCCCAGCATTTT.